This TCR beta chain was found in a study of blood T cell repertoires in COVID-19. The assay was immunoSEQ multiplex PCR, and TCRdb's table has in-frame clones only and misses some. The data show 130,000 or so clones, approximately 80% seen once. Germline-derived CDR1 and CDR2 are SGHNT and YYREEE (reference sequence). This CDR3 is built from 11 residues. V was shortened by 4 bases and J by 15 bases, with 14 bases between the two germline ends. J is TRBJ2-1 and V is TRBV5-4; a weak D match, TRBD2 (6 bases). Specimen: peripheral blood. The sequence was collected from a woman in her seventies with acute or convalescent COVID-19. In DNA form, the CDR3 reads TGTGCCAGCAGCAACCGGGACTCCTGGTTCTTC. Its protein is CASSNRDSWFF.